These 25 T cell receptor beta chains came from one sample sequenced in a study of cytomegalovirus exposure and HLA in healthy donors. Profiling relied on immunoSEQ multiplex PCR, and the TCRdb table lists in-frame clones only, not all of them. The sample holds about 56,000 clones, about 95% seen once. Specimen: PBMCs. These receptors were obtained from a young woman in good health and CMV-seronegative.

This chain connects TRBV19 to TRBJ1-1, with D maybe TRBD1 (5 bases). The germline V gene has CDR1 LNHDA and CDR2 SQIVND (reference sequence). This CDR3 is 13 amino acids long. Between the trimmed V and J ends, which lost 6 bases and 4 bases, there was a span of 12 bases. The CDR3 spells CASRIGGGTEAFF. The CDR3 DNA follows: TGTGCCAGTAGGATTGGGGGGGGCACTGAAGCTTTCTTT.

This clone was seen a single time. The chain has TRBV5-1 and TRBJ2-2; possibly TRBD1 for D (7 bases). V was cut by 5 bases and J by 4 bases, with 18 bases left in between. CDR1 and CDR2 (germline): SGHRS, YFSETQ. CDR3 length: 16 amino acids. CDR3 nucleotides: TGCGCCAGCAGAACCACAGGGGAAGCGGGCACCGGGGAGCTGTTTTTT. Encoded protein: CASRTTGEAGTGELFF.

This chain uses TRBV5-6 with TRBJ1-6; 7 bases map to TRBD1. The CDR3 spans 13 residues. Germline lookup yields CDR1 SGHDT and CDR2 YYEEEE. After removal of 4 bases from V and 7 bases from J, the junction contained 2 bases not matched to a gene. CDR3 in amino acids: CASSPDRNSPLHF. The CDR3 DNA reads as TGTGCCAGCAGCCCGGACAGGAATTCACCCCTCCACTTT.

The chain is built from TRBV7-7 and TRBJ2-1; 8 bases are a match to TRBD2. Germline CDR1 and CDR2: SSHAT and FNYEAQ (reference sequence). The CDR3 totals 16 residues. Trimming at V came to 5 bases and at J to 4 bases, leaving 10 bases not matched to a gene. The CDR3 DNA sequence: TGTGCCAGCAGCCCCCAGTGGGCGGGAGGTTACAATGAGCAGTTCTTC. Its translation is CASSPQWAGGYNEQFF.

The chain is built from TRBV21-1 and TRBJ2-7; the table calls TRBD1, which could not be checked here. TRBV21-1 has pseudogene status. The CDR3 consists of 17 residues. CDR3 residues: CASRGTGQFGYYYEQYF. CDR3 sequence (DNA): TGTGCCAGCAGGGGGACAGGGCAATTCGGGTACTACTACGAGCAGTACTTC.

V and J are TRBV23-1 and TRBJ2-5; 7 positions agree with TRBD1. TRBV23-1 is noted as an ORF with a role that remains uncertain. This CDR3 is 11 amino acids long. V was clipped by 6 bases and J by 5 bases; unmatched bases: 0. CDR3 loop: CASRTGETQYF. DNA of the CDR3: TGCGCCAGCAGGACAGGGGAGACCCAGTACTTC.

V and J are TRBV19 and TRBJ2-5; D uncertain. CDR1 is LNHDA and CDR2 is SQIVND in the germline V gene (reference sequence). The CDR3 has 14 residues. Trimming took off 4 bases at V and 5 bases at J, with 14 bases between the two ends. In nucleotides, the CDR3 is TGTGCCAGTAGTACCACCAGGCCATGGGAGACCCAGTACTTC. Its protein is CASSTTRPWETQYF.

This chain uses TRBV27 with TRBJ1-2; 8 bases match TRBD1. V dropped 5 bases and J dropped 7; count of bases not matched to a gene: 3. The V gene's germline CDR1 is MNHEY and CDR2 SMNVEV (reference sequence). The CDR3 spans 12 residues. CDR3 sequence reads: CASSAQGGGYTF. DNA for the CDR3: TGTGCCAGCAGTGCACAGGGGGGTGGCTACACCTTC.

V gene TRBV11-2 combines with J gene TRBJ1-1; D remains ambiguous. This CDR3 is built from 13 residues. From germline, CDR1 is SGHAT and CDR2 FQNNGV. Trimming stripped 1 base from V and 8 bases from J, with 11 bases between. This CDR3 is CASSLGLSVEAFF. CDR3 bases: TGTGCCAGCAGCTTAGGGTTGTCAGTAGAAGCTTTCTTT. Variable domain in full (rest from reference TRBV11-2 and TRBJ1-1): EAGVAQSPRYKIIEKRQSVAFWCNPISGHATLYWYQQILGQGPKLLIQFQNNGVVDDSQLPKDRFSAERLKGVDSTLKIQPAKLEDSAVYLCASSLGLSVEAFFGQGTRLTVV.

The chain links TRBV7-2 to TRBJ2-4; 7 nucleotides line up with TRBD1. This CDR3 is 16 amino acids long. Germline CDR1 reads SGHTA; CDR2 reads FQGNSA. V was pared by 5 bases and J by 0 bases, with 7 bases of the junction left unmatched. In nucleotides, the CDR3 is TGTGCCAGCAGCCCGACAGGGACACTAGCCAAAAACATTCAGTACTTC. It yields the protein CASSPTGTLAKNIQYF.

The chain combines TRBV2 with TRBJ2-1, with 8 nucleotides matching TRBD2. The germline V gene encodes CDR1 SNHLY and CDR2 FYNNEI. V gave up 6 bases and J gave up 3 bases; unmatched junction bases: 7. CDR3 length equals 15 residues. In DNA, the CDR3 is TGTGCCAGCAGGGCGGTGGCGGGGGGCTACAATGAGCAGTTCTTC. This translates into CASRAVAGGYNEQFF.

V is TRBV11-3 and J is TRBJ2-5; TRBD2 is a possible D gene (6 bases). The V and J ends lost 5 bases and 0 bases respectively, with 10 bases between them. This CDR3 region has 14 residues. Germline assignment: CDR1 SGHNT and CDR2 YENEEA. The CDR3 DNA reads as TGTGCCAGCAGCGCGGGACCCAACCAAGAGACCCAGTACTTC. It specifies CASSAGPNQETQYF.

The rearrangement joins TRBV6-1 to TRBJ2-3, with 8 bases identical to TRBD1. The ends lost 2 bases at V and 4 bases at J; junction bases unmatched: 5. Germline V lookup: CDR1 MNHNS, CDR2 SASEGT. The CDR3 contains 15 residues. Written as DNA, the CDR3 is TGTGCCAGCAGTGAACAGGGGGCGAAAGCAGATACGCAGTATTTT. Protein: CASSEQGAKADTQYF.

The V and J genes are TRBV11-2 and TRBJ2-7; TRBD1 is a possible D gene (6 bases). Germline V gene sequence: CDR1 SGHAT, CDR2 FQNNGV. The V and J ends lost 1 base and 4 bases respectively, with 8 bases between them. This CDR3 has 13 residues. This chain's CDR3 is CASSLGGQYEQYF. For the CDR3, the DNA is TGTGCCAGCAGCTTAGGGGGGCAGTACGAGCAGTACTTC.

The rearrangement joins TRBV11-3 to TRBJ2-1, with 13 bases lining up with TRBD2. Germline CDR1 and CDR2: SGHNT and YENEEA. J was trimmed by 9 bases and V by 4 bases; bases with no gene match: 6. This CDR3 is 15 amino acids long. CDR3 nucleotides: TGTGCCAGCAGCTGGACTAGCGGGAGCTGGGGTGAGCAGTTCTTC. This gives the protein CASSWTSGSWGEQFF.

The rearrangement joins TRBV7-8 to TRBJ2-7, with a possible D match to TRBD1 (6 bases). Trimming cost V 8 bases and J 2 bases, with 16 bases left between them. This CDR3 is built from 14 residues. Germline-derived CDR1 and CDR2 are SGHVS and FQNEAQ. The CDR3, as DNA: TGTGCCAGCTCCCCCCACGGGGACACCTACGAGCAGTACTTC. Protein product: CASSPHGDTYEQYF.

The rearrangement links TRBV7-9 to TRBJ2-2; 7 bases align to TRBD1. Unmatched junction bases numbered 2, after V lost 5 bases and J lost 5 bases. Germline CDR1 SEHNR, CDR2 FQNEAQ (reference sequence). The CDR3 contains 13 residues. Here the CDR3 reads CASSGRGTGELFF. CDR3 DNA sequence: TGTGCCAGCAGCGGCAGGGGGACCGGGGAGCTGTTTTTT.

V usage is TRBV18 and J usage is TRBJ2-7; 8 positions agree with TRBD1. V was clipped by 3 bases and J by 1 base; unmatched bases: 2. The CDR3 consists of 14 residues. Germline V CDR1 and CDR2: KGHSH, LQKENI. CDR3 bases: TGTGCCAGCTCACCGGGACAGGCTTCCTACGAGCAGTACTTC. Translating gives CASSPGQASYEQYF.

The V call is TRBV7-9, the J call TRBJ1-4; D ambiguous. The V gene lost 5 bases and the J gene lost 0 bases, with 13 bases spanning the gap. The germline gives CDR1 SEHNR, CDR2 FQNEAQ (reference sequence). This CDR3 contains 16 residues. The CDR3 loop reads CASSPRLLATNEKLFF. DNA for the CDR3: TGTGCCAGCAGCCCGCGTTTGCTTGCAACTAATGAAAAACTGTTTTTT.

This clone showed up just a few times. The chain uses TRBV11-1 and TRBJ2-5, with D possibly matching TRBD1 (6 bases). The germline V and J ends were trimmed by 5 bases and 2 bases, with 9 bases remaining between them. CDR1 is SGHAT and CDR2 is FQDESV in the germline V gene (reference sequence). The CDR3 consists of 13 residues. Here the CDR3 DNA reads TGTGCCAGCAGCCAGGGGACACAAGAGACCCAGTACTTC. The encoded protein is CASSQGTQETQYF.

The rearrangement links TRBV19 to TRBJ1-2; 7 bases match TRBD1. The CDR3 loop spans 15 amino acids. Trimming at V came to 7 bases and at J to 0 bases, leaving 8 bases not matched to a gene. The germline V gene has CDR1 LNHDA and CDR2 SQIVND (reference sequence). CDR3 in DNA: TGTGCCAGTAACTCCCTGGACAGGCCTAACTATGGCTACACCTTC. It translates to CASNSLDRPNYGYTF. The whole variable domain, filled in from reference TRBV19 and TRBJ1-2, reads DGGITQSPKYLFRKEGQNVTLSCEQNLNHDAMYWYRQDPGQGLRLIYYSQIVNDFQKGDIAEGYSVSREKKESFPLTVTSAQKNPTAFYLCASNSLDRPNYGYTFGSGTRLTVV.

The chain joins TRBV28 to TRBJ2-2, with 8 bases lining up with TRBD2. Losses at the gene ends were 7 bases for V and 2 bases for J; bases not matched to a gene: 9. The CDR3 spans 16 residues. Germline V gene data show CDR1 as MDHEN and CDR2 as SYDVKM. The CDR3 loop is CASIEFGGDNTGELFF. CDR3 DNA: TGTGCCAGCATAGAGTTCGGGGGGGACAACACCGGGGAGCTGTTTTTT.

The V gene is TRBV7-2, the J gene TRBJ2-2; D perhaps matches TRBD2 (7 bases). This CDR3 has 15 amino acids. V gave up 5 bases and J gave up 7 bases, with 17 bases separating them. Germline V gene lookup returns CDR1 SGHTA and CDR2 FQGNSA. CDR3 protein: CASSPGGRSSGELFF. In nucleotides, the CDR3 is TGTGCCAGCAGCCCCGGGGGGCGCAGCAGCGGGGAGCTGTTTTTT. Full variable domain (outside the CDR3, taken from reference TRBV7-2 and TRBJ2-2): GAGVSQSPSNKVTEKGKDVELRCDPISGHTALYWYRQSLGQGLEFLIYFQGNSAPDKSGLPSDRFSAERTGGSVSTLTIQRTQQEDSAVYLCASSPGGRSSGELFFGEGSRLTVL.

This chain connects TRBV27 to TRBJ2-3; 9 bases are a match to TRBD1. Germline V gene data show CDR1 as MNHEY and CDR2 as SMNVEV (reference sequence). The V gene end was trimmed by 10 bases and the J gene end by 14 bases; junction bases not matched to a gene: 16. The CDR3 runs to 13 residues. CDR3 in DNA: TGTGCCACCATGGGACAGGGCGGATTCGGCACGTATTTT. Amino acids: CATMGQGGFGTYF.

The chain joins TRBV5-4 to TRBJ2-1; 11 bases agree with TRBD2. The CDR3 loop spans 17 amino acids. The V gene end was trimmed by 4 bases and the J gene end by 3 bases; junction bases not matched to a gene: 9. CDR1 is SGHNT and CDR2 is YYREEE in the germline V gene (reference sequence). In DNA form, the CDR3 reads TGTGCCAGCAGCCCCGGGACTAGCGGAACACTCTACAATGAGCAGTTCTTC. This translates into CASSPGTSGTLYNEQFF. Variable domain in full (rest from reference TRBV5-4 and TRBJ2-1): ETGVTQSPTHLIKTRGQQVTLRCSSQSGHNTVSWYQQALGQGPQFIFQYYREEENGRGNFPPRFSGLQFPNYSSELNVNALELDDSALYLCASSPGTSGTLYNEQFFGPGTRLTVL.